The entry below gives a single TCR beta chain sequence along with its context. Its antigen is not known. Lacking the conserved final phenylalanine or tryptophan, this CDR3 likely reflects a read error. RNA transcripts gave rise to amplified TCR beta CDR3 regions. During a first-round RT-PCR of the TCR CDR3, the HTBI primer set was used. Each CDR3 protein is one row after TCRdb ran MiXCR on the multiplex PCR reads. The table shows over 500,000 distinct CDR3 sequences, with approximately 49% occurring only once. This specimen comes from a study of T cells in Graves' hyperthyroidism and ophthalmopathy. Thyroid ultrasound and orbital computed tomography, with clinical symptoms and serum thyroxine and TRAb, informed diagnoses. Whole-study results and caveats: Stable hyperthyroidism was separated from ophthalmopathy by a model based on 13 V-J features. Progression to ophthalmopathy was predicted a median of 6.5 months early. Blood also contained most expanded thyroid clonotypes above 0.001.

Germline CDR1 is SGHTA and CDR2 is FQGNSA. The CDR3 has 15 amino acids. The V end was cut by 4 bases, the J end by 0 bases, with 13 bases between. This chain uses TRBV7-2 with TRBJ2-7; a weak D match, TRBD1 (6 bases). The sequence was collected from an adult woman with Graves' disease, either hyperthyroidism or ophthalmopathy (not recorded which). The sequencing sample was made of peripheral blood or thyroid tissue (not recorded which). The CDR3 DNA reads TGTGCCAGCAGCTCCCGGACAGCGAGCTCCTACGAGCAGTACCTC. Amino acid sequence: CASSSRTASSYEQYL.